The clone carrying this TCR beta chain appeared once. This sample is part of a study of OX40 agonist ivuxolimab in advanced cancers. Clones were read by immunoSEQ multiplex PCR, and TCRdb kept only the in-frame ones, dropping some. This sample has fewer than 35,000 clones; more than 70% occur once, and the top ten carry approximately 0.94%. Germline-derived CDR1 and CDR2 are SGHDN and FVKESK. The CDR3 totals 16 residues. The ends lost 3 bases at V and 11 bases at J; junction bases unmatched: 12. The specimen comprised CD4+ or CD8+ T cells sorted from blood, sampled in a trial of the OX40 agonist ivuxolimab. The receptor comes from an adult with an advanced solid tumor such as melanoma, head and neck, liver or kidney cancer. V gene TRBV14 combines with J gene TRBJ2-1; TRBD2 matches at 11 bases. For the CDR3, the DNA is TGTGCCAGCAGCCACCGACTAGCGGGAAATAGAGGGAAGCAGTTCTTC. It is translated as CASSHRLAGNRGKQFF.